This TCR beta chain originates from a study of monozygotic twins with inflammatory bowel disease. The CDR3 extends over 14 amino acids. Germline lookup yields CDR1 ENHRY and CDR2 SYGVKD. cDNA for each sample came from eight separate reactions. The unique tags termed UMIs, each holding a 6-nucleotide sample barcode, were added by means of template switching. Using TCRalpha and TCRbeta cDNA, the researchers carried out two nested PCRs that lasted about 15 and 9 cycles. Each CDR3 protein gets one entry in TCRdb, which reprocessed the 5' RACE reads and gives no DNA. The table for this sample gives 110,000 to 150,000 distinct CDR3 sequences. Study outcomes and limitations: Whether twins were concordant or discordant made no difference to repertoire similarity, possibly from limited power.

Points on this clonotype: The antigen remains unidentified.

The chain links TRBV10-3 to TRBJ2-7; with no DNA, the TCRdb D assignment of TRBD2 cannot be verified. The sequence was collected from a human donor with ulcerative colitis or Crohn's disease, or a healthy co-twin of an affected twin (not recorded which). Sequencing was carried out using blood. CDR3 sequence reads: CAISRETSGYEQYF.